The 19 T cell receptor beta chains reported below all come from one sample, sequenced in a study of glioma-infiltrating T cells. The iRepertoire nested amplicon-rescue multiplex PCR amplified TCR alpha and beta CDR3s from RNA. From the multiplex PCR reads, TCRdb called clonotypes with MiXCR, one entry per CDR3 protein. The sample consists of about 89,000 distinct CDR3 sequences, 20% to 25% of them appearing once. The sample comprised glioma tissue, nonneoplastic brain tissue, or PBMCs (not recorded which). The receptors derive from a human donor with low-grade glioma or glioblastoma, undergoing nonglioma brain surgery, or in good health (not recorded which).

The sample holds many counts of this clonotype. The rearrangement joins TRBV19 to TRBJ1-5, with D perhaps matching TRBD1 (5 bases). Germline CDR1 is LNHDA and CDR2 is SQIVND (reference sequence). With 6 bases removed from V and 7 bases from J, the gap between germline ends came to 10 bases. CDR3 length: 12 residues. CDR3 loop: CASRGVGQPQHF. The CDR3 coding sequence is TGTGCCAGTAGGGGGGTAGGACAGCCCCAGCATTTT. The whole variable domain, filled in from reference TRBV19 and TRBJ1-5, reads DGGITQSPKYLFRKEGQNVTLSCEQNLNHDAMYWYRQDPGQGLRLIYYSQIVNDFQKGDIAEGYSVSREKKESFPLTVTSAQKNPTAFYLCASRGVGQPQHFGDGTRLSIL.

For this clonotype: The junction differs from germline at one of its ends, possibly a read error. The chain couples TRBV7-2 to TRBJ2-4; D may be TRBD2 (5 bases). Germline CDR1 and CDR2: SGHTA and FQGNSA. The CDR3 spans 13 residues. CDR3 residues: CASILAAKNIQYF. In DNA, the CDR3 is TGTGCCAGCATCTTAGCGGCCAAAAACATTCAGTACTTC.

This clonotype appeared many times. The chain is built from TRBV29-1 and TRBJ1-1, with D hard to call. The CDR3 loop spans 13 amino acids. Germline loops: CDR1 SQVTM, CDR2 ANQGSEA. Trimming pared 1 base from V and 0 bases from J, leaving 6 bases between. CDR3: CSVEGSVNTEAFF. The CDR3 DNA sequence: TGCAGCGTTGAAGGGTCCGTGAACACTGAAGCTTTCTTT. The variable domain in full, with the rest retrieved from reference TRBV29-1 and TRBJ1-1, is SAVISQKPSRDICQRGTSLTIQCQVDSQVTMMFWYRQQPGQSLTLIATANQGSEATYESGFVIDKFPISRPNLTFSTLTVSNMSPEDSSIYLCSVEGSVNTEAFFGQGTRLTVV.

A word on this clonotype: A read error may explain this, as a much larger clone is one base away. The V call is TRBV2, the J call TRBJ1-5; a weak D match, TRBD1 (6 bases). CDR3 length equals 15 residues. V was pared by 4 bases and J by 2 bases, with 12 bases between. Germline V gives CDR1 SNHLY, CDR2 FYNNEI. CDR3 nucleotide sequence: TGTGCCAGCAGTGGTTGGGGGCTGGGCAATCAGCCCCAGCATTTT. Its translation: CASSGWGLGNQPQHF.

This clonotype came up many times. The V gene is TRBV20-1, the J gene TRBJ2-2, with 11 positions matching TRBD2. V dropped 2 bases and J dropped 5; count of bases not matched to a gene: 7. This CDR3 spans 16 amino acids. Germline V gives CDR1 DFQATT, CDR2 SNEGSKA (reference sequence). CDR3 nucleotides: TGCAGTGCTAGACCGCCGATAGCGGGAGGGACCGGGGAGCTGTTTTTT. As protein: CSARPPIAGGTGELFF.

This clonotype was observed at least ten times. This chain links TRBV28 with TRBJ1-1; D unresolved. From germline, CDR1 is MDHEN and CDR2 SYDVKM. CDR3 length: 12 residues. Trimming cost V 6 bases and J 8 bases, with 13 bases left between them. The CDR3 protein is CASSPRSSEAFF. The CDR3 DNA follows: TGTGCCAGCAGCCCAAGAAGCAGCGAAGCTTTCTTT.

The chain joins TRBV7-9 to TRBJ2-4; 11 bases are shared with TRBD2. This CDR3 comprises 18 residues. J lost 0 bases, V lost 5 bases, and 9 bases had no gene match. Germline loops: CDR1 SEHNR, CDR2 FQNEAQ (reference sequence). As DNA, the CDR3 is TGTGCCAGCAGCACCCTACTAGCGGGGGTTGTAGCCAAAAACATTCAGTACTTC. Translation: CASSTLLAGVVAKNIQYF.

This clonotype has a handful of counts. The chain carries TRBV7-2 and TRBJ1-6, with 11 nucleotides matching TRBD1. V shed 3 bases and J 10 bases; nucleotides not matched to a gene: 5. CDR3 size: 15 residues. Germline V gene lookup returns CDR1 SGHTA and CDR2 FQGNSA. The CDR3 loop is CASSFGQGARSPLHF. CDR3 nucleotide sequence: TGTGCCAGCAGCTTCGGACAGGGGGCAAGGTCACCCCTCCACTTT. Using reference TRBV7-2 and TRBJ1-6 for the parts outside the CDR3, the full variable domain is GAGVSQSPSNKVTEKGKDVELRCDPISGHTALYWYRQSLGQGLEFLIYFQGNSAPDKSGLPSDRFSAERTGGSVSTLTIQRTQQEDSAVYLCASSFGQGARSPLHFGNGTRLTVT.

At least ten counts were recorded for this clonotype. The chain links TRBV27 to TRBJ2-7, with D uncertain. This CDR3 region has 15 residues. Germline CDR1 reads MNHEY; CDR2 reads SMNVEV (reference sequence). V dropped 5 bases and J dropped 7 bases, with 21 bases sitting between them. The CDR3: CASSRSTRQPSEQYF. CDR3 nucleotide sequence: TGTGCCAGCAGTCGATCGACTCGACAACCGAGTGAGCAGTACTTC.

Concerning this clonotype itself: A much larger clone sits a single nucleotide away, making a read error possible. The chain has TRBV29-1 and TRBJ1-1, with 8 bases matching TRBD1. Germline values: CDR1 SQVTM, CDR2 ANQGSEA. This CDR3 is built from 13 residues. V shed 5 bases and J 1 base; nucleotides not matched to a gene: 3. The CDR3 loop reads CSVRTGRNTEAFF. In nucleotides, the CDR3 is TGCAGCGTTCGGACAGGGCGGAACACTGAAGCTTTCTTT.

Comments on this clonotype: Possible read error: a much larger clone is one base away. V and J are TRBV29-1 and TRBJ1-6, with 7 positions matching TRBD1. After removal of 3 bases from V and 15 bases from J, the junction contained 8 bases not matched to a gene. There are 12 residues in the CDR3. Germline assignment: CDR1 SQVTM and CDR2 ANQGSEA. CDR3 coding DNA: TGCAGCGTTGATAGGCGGGACAGAGTCCTCCACTTT. It encodes CSVDRRDRVLHF.

This clonotype was observed a few times. The gene calls are TRBV29-1 and TRBJ2-3, with D unclear. The CDR3 runs 11 residues. The germline V and J ends were trimmed by 8 bases and 8 bases, with 14 bases remaining between them. The germline V gene has CDR1 SQVTM and CDR2 ANQGSEA. The CDR3 DNA follows: TGCAGCCTTCACAGTGGGTTTACGCAGTATTTT. It is translated as CSLHSGFTQYF.

This clonotype was recorded many times. A much larger clone is a single base away; this may be a read error. Since the CDR3 does not end with the conserved phenylalanine or tryptophan, this likely comes from a read error. J is TRBJ2-3 and V is TRBV6-1; D is perhaps TRBD2 (6 bases). CDR3 length: 14 amino acids. The germline gives CDR1 MNHNS, CDR2 SASEGT. Trimming pared 5 bases from V and 0 bases from J, leaving 9 bases between. CDR3 sequence (DNA): TGTGCCAGCAGTTTGGGACTTAGCACAGATACGCAGTATTCT. Amino acid sequence: CASSLGLSTDTQYS.

This clonotype was seen only a few times. The chain employs TRBV6-1 and TRBJ2-2, with a weak D call TRBD1 (6 bases). CDR3 size: 15 residues. V gave up 7 bases and J gave up 4 bases, with 16 bases separating them. CDR1 is MNHNS, CDR2 SASEGT, per germline. CDR3 loop: CASTEDRLSTGELFF. CDR3 bases: TGTGCCAGCACCGAGGACAGACTAAGCACCGGGGAGCTGTTTTTT.

A few counts support this clonotype. This may arise from a read error, as a much more abundant clone is one base away. V and J are TRBV20-1 and TRBJ2-3; D is ambiguous. Per the germline V gene, CDR1 is DFQATT and CDR2 is SNEGSKA (reference sequence). Trimming pared 0 bases from V and 0 bases from J, leaving 13 bases between. This CDR3 contains 16 residues. CDR3 amino acids: CSARDWVSPSTDTQYF. CDR3 DNA sequence: TGCAGTGCTAGAGATTGGGTCAGTCCGAGCACAGATACGCAGTATTTT.

This clonotype was seen many times. A read error may produce the germline difference seen at one junction end. This chain links TRBV7-9 with TRBJ2-3, with D possibly being TRBD2 (6 bases). The V gene's germline CDR1 is SEHNR and CDR2 FQNEAQ (reference sequence). CDR3 length: 15 amino acids. This CDR3 is CASSVAGTRTDTQYF. CDR3 nucleotide sequence: TGTGCCAGCAGCGTAGCCGGGACTCGCACAGATACGCAGTATTTT. Full variable domain (missing parts from reference TRBV7-9 and TRBJ2-3): DTGVSQNPRHKITKRGQNVTFRCDPISEHNRLYWYRQTLGQGPEFLTYFQNEAQLEKSRLLSDRFSAERPKGSFSTLEIQRTEQGDSAMYLCASSVAGTRTDTQYFGPGTRLTVL.

The sample holds many counts of this clonotype. The chain carries TRBV25-1 and TRBJ2-5; 8 nucleotides line up with TRBD2. CDR1 is MGHDK, CDR2 SYGVNS, per germline. V lost 2 bases and J lost 5; bases outside the gene matches: 7. The CDR3 is 15 residues long. CDR3 in DNA: TGTGCCAGCAGTGAACATACTAGCGGTACGGAGACCCAGTACTTC. This sequence encodes CASSEHTSGTETQYF.

V usage is TRBV12-3 or TRBV12-4 and J usage is TRBJ2-4; 7 nucleotides line up with TRBD1. V gave up 1 base and J gave up 0 bases; unmatched junction bases: 15. The CDR3 contains 20 residues. The CDR3 protein is CASSLGVRDSRILAKNIQYF. The CDR3 DNA sequence: TGTGCCAGCAGTTTAGGTGTCCGGGACAGTAGAATACTAGCCAAAAACATTCAGTACTTC.

V and J are TRBV7-6 and TRBJ2-5, with D perhaps TRBD1 (5 bases). V lost 4 bases to trimming and J lost 1 base, with 16 bases between them. The CDR3 runs to 16 residues. Germline V lookup: CDR1 SGHVS, CDR2 FNYEAQ. CDR3 DNA: TGTGCCAGCAGCTCTACCAGACAGACCCGCCAAGAGACCCAGTACTTC. Its translation: CASSSTRQTRQETQYF.